Described below is a single TCR beta chain sequence and its context. Its antigen is unidentified. Sequencing was performed with immunoSEQ multiplex PCR; in TCRdb, only in-frame clones are kept and a portion is missing. Among approximately 2.3 million clones listed, roughly 93% were seen once. These data are taken from a study of shared clonotypes between healthy human individuals. Across the whole study: The composition of the donors was two women and a few men aged 18 to 49. Study results and caveats: Researchers found naive subsets generally carried larger estimated richness than memory subsets. Blood was the only sampled material, and tissue repertoires likely differ.

CDR3 length: 15 residues. Per germline, CDR1 MNHNY and CDR2 SVGAGI (reference sequence). Trimming shortened V by 2 bases and J by 5 bases, and 12 bases separated the two germline ends. This TCR was recovered from a man aged 18 to 30 in good health. Some clones in this sample may be carry-over from other donors' samples. Sequenced sample: naive CD4+ T cells from PBMCs. Subset given: CD45RA+ positively selected. The chain recombines TRBV6-6 with TRBJ1-4; D is undetermined. The CDR3 DNA sequence: TGTGCCAGCAGTTACGATGGAGGCGGAAATGAAAAACTGTTTTTT. It is translated as CASSYDGGGNEKLFF.